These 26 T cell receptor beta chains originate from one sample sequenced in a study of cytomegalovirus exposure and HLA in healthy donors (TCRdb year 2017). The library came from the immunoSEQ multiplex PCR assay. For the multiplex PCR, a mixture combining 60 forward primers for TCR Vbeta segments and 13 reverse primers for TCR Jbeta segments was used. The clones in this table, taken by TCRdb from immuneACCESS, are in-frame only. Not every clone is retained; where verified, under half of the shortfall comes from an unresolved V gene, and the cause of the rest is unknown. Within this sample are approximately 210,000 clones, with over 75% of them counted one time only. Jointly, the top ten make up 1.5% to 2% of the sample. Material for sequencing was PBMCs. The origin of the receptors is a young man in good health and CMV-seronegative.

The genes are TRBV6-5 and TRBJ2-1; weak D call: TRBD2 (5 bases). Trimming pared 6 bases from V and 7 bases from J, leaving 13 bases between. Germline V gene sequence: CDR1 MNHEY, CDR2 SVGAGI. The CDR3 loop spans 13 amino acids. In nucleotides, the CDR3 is TGTGCCAGCAGGGAGAATTCGGGGAATGAGCAGTTCTTC. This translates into CASRENSGNEQFF.

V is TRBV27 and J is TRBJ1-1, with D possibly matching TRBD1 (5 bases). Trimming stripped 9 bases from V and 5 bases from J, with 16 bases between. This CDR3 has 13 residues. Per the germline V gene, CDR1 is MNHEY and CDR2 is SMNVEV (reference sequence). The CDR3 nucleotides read TGTGCCAGTTATCAAGCAGGGAGGACTGAAGCTTTCTTT. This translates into CASYQAGRTEAFF.

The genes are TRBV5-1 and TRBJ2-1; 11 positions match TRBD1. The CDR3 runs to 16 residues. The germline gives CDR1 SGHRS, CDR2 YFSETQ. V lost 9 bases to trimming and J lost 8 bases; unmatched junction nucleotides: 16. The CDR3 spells CATHSGGQGAGDEQFF. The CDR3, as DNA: TGCGCCACCCATTCTGGAGGACAGGGGGCAGGCGATGAGCAGTTCTTC.

This CDR3 is CSVASRGAGGSYNEQFF. DNA for the CDR3: TGCAGCGTCGCTTCCCGGGGGGCGGGAGGCTCCTACAATGAGCAGTTCTTC. V gene TRBV29-1 combines with J gene TRBJ2-1, with 8 nucleotides matching TRBD2. From germline, CDR1 is SQVTM and CDR2 ANQGSEA. The junction had 13 bases not matched to a gene; V was cut back by 6 bases and J by 0 bases. The CDR3 totals 17 residues.

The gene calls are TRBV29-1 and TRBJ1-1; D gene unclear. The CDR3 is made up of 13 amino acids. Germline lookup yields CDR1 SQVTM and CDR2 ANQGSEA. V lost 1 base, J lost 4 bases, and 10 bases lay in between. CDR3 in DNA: TGCAGCGTTGAAGGGGCAGGAGGCACTGAAGCTTTCTTT. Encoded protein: CSVEGAGGTEAFF.

The CDR3 nucleotides are TGTGCCAGCACCCCCTTGGGGGGGCAGCCCCAGCATTTT. This sequence encodes CASTPLGGQPQHF. V gene TRBV28 combines with J gene TRBJ1-5; weak D call: TRBD1 (5 bases). Looked up from germline, CDR1 is MDHEN and CDR2 is SYDVKM. The CDR3 loop spans 13 amino acids. Between the trimmed V and J ends, which lost 7 bases and 7 bases, there was a span of 14 bases.

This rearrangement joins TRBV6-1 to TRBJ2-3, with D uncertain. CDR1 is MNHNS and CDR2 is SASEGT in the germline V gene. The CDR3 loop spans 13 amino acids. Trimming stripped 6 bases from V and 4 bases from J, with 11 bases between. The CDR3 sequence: CASRRFPADTQYF. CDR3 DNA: TGTGCCAGCAGGAGATTCCCGGCAGATACGCAGTATTTT.

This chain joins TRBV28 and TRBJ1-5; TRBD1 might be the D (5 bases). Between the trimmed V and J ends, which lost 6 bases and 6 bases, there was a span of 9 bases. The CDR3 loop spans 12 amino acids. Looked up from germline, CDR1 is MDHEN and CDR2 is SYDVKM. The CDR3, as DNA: TGTGCCAGCAGCCAGGGAGGTCAGCCCCAGCATTTT. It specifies CASSQGGQPQHF.

The CDR3 DNA reads TGTGCCATCAGAGAAGATCCCAGAGGGGAGCTGTTTTTT. This translates into CAIREDPRGELFF. V gene TRBV10-3 combines with J gene TRBJ2-2; D call uncertain. V lost 6 bases and J lost 8, with 13 bases in between. Germline loops: CDR1 ENHRY, CDR2 SYGVKD. The CDR3 is 13 amino acids.

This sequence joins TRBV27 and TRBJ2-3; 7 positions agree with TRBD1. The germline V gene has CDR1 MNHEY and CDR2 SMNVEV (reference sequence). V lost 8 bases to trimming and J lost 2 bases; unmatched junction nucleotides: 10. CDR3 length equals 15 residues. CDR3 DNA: TGTGCCAGCCGAACCGGACAGGTCTACACAGATACGCAGTATTTT. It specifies CASRTGQVYTDTQYF.

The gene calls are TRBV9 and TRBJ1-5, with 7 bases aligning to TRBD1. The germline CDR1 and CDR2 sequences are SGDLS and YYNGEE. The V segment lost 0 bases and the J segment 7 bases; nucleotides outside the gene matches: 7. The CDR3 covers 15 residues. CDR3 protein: CASSVGQGGLQPQHF. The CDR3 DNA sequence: TGTGCCAGCAGCGTAGGCCAGGGGGGTTTGCAGCCCCAGCATTTT.

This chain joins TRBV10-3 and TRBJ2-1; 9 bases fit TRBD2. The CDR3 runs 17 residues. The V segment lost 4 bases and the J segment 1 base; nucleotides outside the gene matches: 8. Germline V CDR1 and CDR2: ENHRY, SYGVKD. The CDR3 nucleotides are TGTGCCATCAGTGTTCCCCCTAGCGGGACTTCCTACAATGAGCAGTTCTTC. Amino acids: CAISVPPSGTSYNEQFF.

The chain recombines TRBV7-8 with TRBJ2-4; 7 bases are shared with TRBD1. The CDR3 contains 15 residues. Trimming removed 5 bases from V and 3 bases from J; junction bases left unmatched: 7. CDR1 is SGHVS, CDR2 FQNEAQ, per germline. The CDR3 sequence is CASSPDRRLKNIQYF. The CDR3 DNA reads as TGTGCCAGCAGCCCGGACAGGAGACTCAAAAACATTCAGTACTTC.

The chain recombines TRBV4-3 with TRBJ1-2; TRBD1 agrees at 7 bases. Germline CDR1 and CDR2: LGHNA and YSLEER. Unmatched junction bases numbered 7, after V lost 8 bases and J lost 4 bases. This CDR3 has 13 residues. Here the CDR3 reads CASRQGSRYGYTF. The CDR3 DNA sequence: TGCGCCAGCCGACAGGGCTCCCGCTATGGCTACACCTTC.

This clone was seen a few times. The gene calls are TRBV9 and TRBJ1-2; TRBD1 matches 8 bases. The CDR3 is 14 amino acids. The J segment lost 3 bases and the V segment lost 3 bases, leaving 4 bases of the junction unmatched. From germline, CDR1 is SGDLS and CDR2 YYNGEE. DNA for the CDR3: TGTGCCAGCAGCGAAGCGACAGGGGACTATGGCTACACCTTC. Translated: CASSEATGDYGYTF.

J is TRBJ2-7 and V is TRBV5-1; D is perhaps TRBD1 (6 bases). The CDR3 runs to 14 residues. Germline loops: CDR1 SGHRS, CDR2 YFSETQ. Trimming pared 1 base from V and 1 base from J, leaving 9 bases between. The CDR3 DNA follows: TGCGCCAGCAGCTTGAACCAGGGGTCCTACGAGCAGTACTTC. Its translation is CASSLNQGSYEQYF.

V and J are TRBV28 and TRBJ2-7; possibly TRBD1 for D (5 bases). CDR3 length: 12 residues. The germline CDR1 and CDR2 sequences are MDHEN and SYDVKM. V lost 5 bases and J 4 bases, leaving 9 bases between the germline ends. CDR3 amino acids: CASSMTVYEQYF. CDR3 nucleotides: TGTGCCAGCAGTATGACAGTTTACGAGCAGTACTTC.

The DNA of the CDR3 is TGCGCCAGCAGCCAAGGCAGCAGGGGAGCCTACGAGCAGTACTTC. As protein: CASSQGSRGAYEQYF. The chain carries TRBV4-3 and TRBJ2-7; perhaps TRBD1 as D (6 bases). Germline V CDR1 and CDR2: LGHNA, YSLEER. The CDR3 extends over 15 amino acids. V was shortened by 1 base and J by 2 bases, with 12 bases between the two germline ends.

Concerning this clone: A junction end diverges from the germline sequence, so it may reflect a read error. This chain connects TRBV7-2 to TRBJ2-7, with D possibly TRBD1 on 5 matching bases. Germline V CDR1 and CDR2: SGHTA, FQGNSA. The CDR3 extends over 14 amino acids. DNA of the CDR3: TGTGCCAGCAGCTTATCTTCAGGGCCCTACGAGCGGTACTTC. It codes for CASSLSSGPYERYF.

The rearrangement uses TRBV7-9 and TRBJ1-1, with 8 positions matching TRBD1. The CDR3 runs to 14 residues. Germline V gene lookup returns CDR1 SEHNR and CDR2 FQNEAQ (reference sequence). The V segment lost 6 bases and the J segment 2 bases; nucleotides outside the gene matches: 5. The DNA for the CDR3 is TGTGCCAGCAGACTCACAGGGGGAAACACTGAAGCTTTCTTT. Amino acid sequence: CASRLTGGNTEAFF. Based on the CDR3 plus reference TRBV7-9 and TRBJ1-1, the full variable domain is DTGVSQNPRHKITKRGQNVTFRCDPISEHNRLYWYRQTLGQGPEFLTYFQNEAQLEKSRLLSDRFSAERPKGSFSTLEIQRTEQGDSAMYLCASRLTGGNTEAFFGQGTRLTVV.

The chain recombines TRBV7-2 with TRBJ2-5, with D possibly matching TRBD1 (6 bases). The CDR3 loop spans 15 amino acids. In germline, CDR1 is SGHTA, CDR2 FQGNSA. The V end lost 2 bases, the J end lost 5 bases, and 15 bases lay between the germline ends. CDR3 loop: CASSLLQGPQETQYF. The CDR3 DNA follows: TGTGCCAGCAGCTTATTACAGGGACCCCAGGAGACCCAGTACTTC. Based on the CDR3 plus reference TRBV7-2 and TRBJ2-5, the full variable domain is GAGVSQSPSNKVTEKGKDVELRCDPISGHTALYWYRQSLGQGLEFLIYFQGNSAPDKSGLPSDRFSAERTGGSVSTLTIQRTQQEDSAVYLCASSLLQGPQETQYFGPGTRLLVL.

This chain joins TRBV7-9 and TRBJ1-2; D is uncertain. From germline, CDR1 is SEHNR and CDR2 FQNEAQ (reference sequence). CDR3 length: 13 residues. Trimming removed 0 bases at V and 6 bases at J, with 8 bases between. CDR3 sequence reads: CASSLAAEHGYTF. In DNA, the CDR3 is TGTGCCAGCAGCTTAGCCGCAGAACATGGCTACACCTTC.

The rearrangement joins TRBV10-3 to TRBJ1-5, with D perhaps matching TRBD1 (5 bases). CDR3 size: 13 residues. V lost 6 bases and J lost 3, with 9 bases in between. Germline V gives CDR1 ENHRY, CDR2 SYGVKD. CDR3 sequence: CAIRQGNNQPQHF. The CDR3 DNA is TGTGCCATCAGGCAGGGTAACAATCAGCCCCAGCATTTT.

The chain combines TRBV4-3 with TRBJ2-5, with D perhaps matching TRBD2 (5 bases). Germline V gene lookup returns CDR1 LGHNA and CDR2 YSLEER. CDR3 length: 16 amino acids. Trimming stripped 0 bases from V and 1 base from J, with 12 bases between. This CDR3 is CASSQEWAAGQETQYF. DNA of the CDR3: TGCGCCAGCAGCCAAGAGTGGGCGGCGGGCCAAGAGACCCAGTACTTC.

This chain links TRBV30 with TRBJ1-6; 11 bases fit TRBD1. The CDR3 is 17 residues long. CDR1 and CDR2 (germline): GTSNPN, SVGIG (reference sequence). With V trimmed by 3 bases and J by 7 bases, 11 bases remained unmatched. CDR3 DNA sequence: TGTGCCTGGAGAGATCCGGGACAGGGGGGATTCAATTCACCCCTCCACTTT. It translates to CAWRDPGQGGFNSPLHF.

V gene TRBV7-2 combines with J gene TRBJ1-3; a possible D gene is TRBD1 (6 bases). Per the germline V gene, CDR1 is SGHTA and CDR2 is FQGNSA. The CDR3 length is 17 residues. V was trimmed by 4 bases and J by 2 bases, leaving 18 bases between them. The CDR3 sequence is CASSSAIRQVTGNTIYF. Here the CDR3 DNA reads TGTGCCAGCAGCTCCGCCATTCGACAGGTTACTGGAAACACCATATATTTT.